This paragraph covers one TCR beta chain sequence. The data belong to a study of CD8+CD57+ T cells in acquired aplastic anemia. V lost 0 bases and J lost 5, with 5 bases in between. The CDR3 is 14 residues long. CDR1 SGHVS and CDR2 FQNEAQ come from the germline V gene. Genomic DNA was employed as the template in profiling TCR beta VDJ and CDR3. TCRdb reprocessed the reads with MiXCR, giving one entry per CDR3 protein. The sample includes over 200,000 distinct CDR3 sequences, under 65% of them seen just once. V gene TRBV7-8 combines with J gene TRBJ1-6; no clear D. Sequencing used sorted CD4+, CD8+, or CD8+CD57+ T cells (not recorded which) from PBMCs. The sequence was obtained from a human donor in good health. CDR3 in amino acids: CASSLAPNNSPLHF. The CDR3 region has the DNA TGTGCCAGCAGCTTAGCGCCGAATAATTCACCCCTCCACTTT.